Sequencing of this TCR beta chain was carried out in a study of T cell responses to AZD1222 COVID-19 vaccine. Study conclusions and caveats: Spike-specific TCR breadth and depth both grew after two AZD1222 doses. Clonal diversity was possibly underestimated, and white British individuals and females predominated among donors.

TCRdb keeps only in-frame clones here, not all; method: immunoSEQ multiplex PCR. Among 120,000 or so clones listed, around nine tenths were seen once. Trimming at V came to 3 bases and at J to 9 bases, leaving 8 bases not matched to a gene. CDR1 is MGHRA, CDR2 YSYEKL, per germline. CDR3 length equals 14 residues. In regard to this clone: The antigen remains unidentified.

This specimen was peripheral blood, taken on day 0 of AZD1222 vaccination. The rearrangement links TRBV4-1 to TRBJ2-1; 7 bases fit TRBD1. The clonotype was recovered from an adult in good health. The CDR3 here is CASSQPLRGSEQFF. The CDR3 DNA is TGCGCCAGCAGCCAGCCCCTCAGGGGGAGTGAGCAGTTCTTC.